A single sample gave rise to the 29 T cell receptor beta chains below, sequenced in a study of blood T cell repertoires in COVID-19. The assay was immunoSEQ multiplex PCR, and TCRdb's table has in-frame clones only and misses some. The sample lists about 210,000 clones; 92% were seen once. The material sequenced was peripheral blood. The source is a man younger than 40 with acute or convalescent COVID-19.

J is TRBJ2-5 and V is TRBV11-3; 9 nucleotides match TRBD1. V gave up 5 bases and J gave up 5 bases; unmatched junction bases: 9. The V gene's germline CDR1 is SGHNT and CDR2 YENEEA. This CDR3 region has 15 residues. The CDR3 region is CASSPGGQGLETQYF. The CDR3 DNA reads as TGTGCCAGCAGCCCGGGGGGACAGGGCCTGGAGACCCAGTACTTC.

This chain connects TRBV21-1 to TRBJ2-7; the table's TRBD1 call for D was not verified on the DNA. TRBV21-1 is labeled a pseudogene. This CDR3 region has 15 residues. In nucleotides, the CDR3 is TGTGCCAGCAGCAAAGAAGGGACAGGGTCATACGAGCAGTACTTC. The encoded protein is CASSKEGTGSYEQYF.

Notes on this clone: At one end, the junction sequence differs from germline, possibly due to a read error. This sequence joins TRBV28 and TRBJ1-2; D is ambiguous. This CDR3 region has 13 residues. Germline CDR1 MDHEN, CDR2 SYDVKM. The CDR3 loop reads CAIKGGLNYSYTF. DNA of the CDR3: TGTGCCATTAAAGGAGGGCTTAACTATAGCTACACCTTC.

V usage is TRBV10-3 and J usage is TRBJ2-5, with 8 bases identical to TRBD2. This CDR3 spans 14 amino acids. Germline CDR1 and CDR2: ENHRY and SYGVKD. V lost 6 bases to trimming and J lost 4 bases; unmatched junction nucleotides: 7. CDR3 region: CAIRAGGMAETQYF. In nucleotides, the CDR3 is TGTGCCATCAGGGCGGGGGGAATGGCAGAGACCCAGTACTTC.

The chain links TRBV30 to TRBJ1-1; 9 nucleotides match TRBD1. The germline V gene has CDR1 GTSNPN and CDR2 SVGIG (reference sequence). Unmatched junction bases numbered 10, after V lost 5 bases and J lost 9 bases. CDR3 length: 13 amino acids. The CDR3 DNA sequence: TGTGCCTGGGGGGGGACAGGGACGAAAAAAGCTTTCTTT. Residues: CAWGGTGTKKAFF.

The CDR3 protein is CASSLERGVNTEAFF. CDR3 bases: TGCGCCAGCAGCTTGGAAAGGGGCGTGAACACTGAAGCTTTCTTT. J is TRBJ1-1 and V is TRBV5-1, with a possible D match to TRBD1 (5 bases). The CDR3 extends over 15 amino acids. The ends were cut back, 0 bases at V and 0 bases at J, with 9 bases in the middle. Germline V gene data show CDR1 as SGHRS and CDR2 as YFSETQ.

This clone was seen a single time. The chain couples TRBV28 to TRBJ2-3, with 8 nucleotides matching TRBD2. The junction had 10 bases not matched to a gene; V was cut back by 1 base and J by 4 bases. The CDR3 is made up of 17 amino acids. Germline V lookup: CDR1 MDHEN, CDR2 SYDVKM. The CDR3 reads CASSLLRSGNRPDTQYF. The CDR3 coding sequence is TGTGCCAGCAGTTTATTGCGTAGCGGGAATCGGCCAGATACGCAGTATTTT.

In the case of this clone: Other DNA sequences of this sample code for an identical CDR3. The chain recombines TRBV4-1 with TRBJ1-2; TRBD1 is a possible D gene (5 bases). Germline CDR1 is MGHRA and CDR2 is YSYEKL. The CDR3 covers 14 residues. Trimming cost V 0 bases and J 5 bases, with 10 bases left between them. This CDR3 reads CASSQESGRYGYTF. The DNA for the CDR3 is TGCGCCAGCAGCCAAGAATCAGGGCGTTATGGCTACACCTTC.

This chain connects TRBV6-5 to TRBJ2-7; 10 nucleotides align to TRBD2. The CDR3 contains 16 residues. Germline CDR1 reads MNHEY; CDR2 reads SVGAGI. J gave up 7 bases and V 2 bases, and 11 bases lay outside the gene matches. The CDR3 protein is CASSYRSGGGFGEQYF. CDR3 nucleotide sequence: TGTGCCAGCAGTTACCGAAGCGGGGGGGGATTCGGGGAGCAGTACTTC.

Concerning this clone: The same CDR3 arises from other DNA sequences in this sample as well. J is TRBJ1-1 and V is TRBV28; D is unresolved. CDR1 is MDHEN and CDR2 is SYDVKM in the germline V gene. This CDR3 has 14 amino acids. Trimming shortened V by 2 bases and J by 0 bases, and 7 bases separated the two germline ends. DNA of the CDR3: TGTGCCAGCAGTTTAGACCGGGTGAACACTGAAGCTTTCTTT. Residues: CASSLDRVNTEAFF.

To note about this clone: The CDR3 carries no conserved terminal phenylalanine or tryptophan, so it likely arises from a read error. Because the CDR3's place on the DNA is in doubt, the DNA is left out and the CDR3 is given as listed by TCRdb. This rearrangement joins TRBV5-4 to TRBJ1-4. Germline V gives CDR1 SGHNT, CDR2 YYREEE (reference sequence). The CDR3 contains 10 residues when both ends are counted. CDR3 loop: CASSLDDLER.

The chain carries TRBV12-3 or TRBV12-4 and TRBJ1-5; D gene ambiguous. The V end was cut by 3 bases, the J end by 0 bases, with 3 bases between. CDR3 size: 13 residues. The CDR3 DNA reads as TGTGCCAGCAGTTTTCTTAGCAATCAGCCCCAGCATTTT. Translated, it gives CASSFLSNQPQHF.

The chain joins TRBV5-1 to TRBJ2-1; the match to TRBD1 covers 8 bases. There are 16 residues in the CDR3. Germline CDR1 and CDR2: SGHRS and YFSETQ. The V gene end was trimmed by 4 bases and the J gene end by 6 bases; junction bases not matched to a gene: 12. Here the CDR3 DNA reads TGCGCCAGCAGCCCGCTCCCGGACAGGGATTTCAATGAGCAGTTCTTC. Its protein is CASSPLPDRDFNEQFF.

The V gene is TRBV5-1, the J gene TRBJ1-6; D perhaps matches TRBD1 (5 bases). Germline CDR1 and CDR2: SGHRS and YFSETQ. The CDR3 extends over 15 amino acids. Trimming left V 4 bases short and J 4 bases short, with 12 bases between. The CDR3 DNA reads as TGCGCCAGCAGCCCAAGCACAGGTTATAATTCACCCCTCCACTTT. Its protein product is CASSPSTGYNSPLHF.

This chain joins TRBV11-2 and TRBJ2-7; D not resolved. CDR1 is SGHAT, CDR2 FQNNGV, per germline. The V gene lost 1 base and the J gene lost 0 bases, with 10 bases spanning the gap. This CDR3 is built from 15 residues. CDR3 sequence reads: CASSLGPAFSYEQYF. CDR3 coding DNA: TGTGCCAGCAGCTTAGGACCAGCGTTCTCCTACGAGCAGTACTTC.

V gene TRBV30 combines with J gene TRBJ2-4; D might be TRBD1 (5 bases). Germline lookup yields CDR1 GTSNPN and CDR2 SVGIG (reference sequence). V was pared by 5 bases and J by 0 bases, with 8 bases between. The CDR3 has 13 residues. In DNA, the CDR3 is TGTGCCTGGGAAGGGGTAGCCAAAAACATTCAGTACTTC. Translating gives CAWEGVAKNIQYF.

The genes are TRBV19 and TRBJ2-1; a weak D match, TRBD2 (6 bases). Trimming left V 2 bases short and J 7 bases short, with 18 bases between. The CDR3 contains 16 residues. The germline V gene encodes CDR1 LNHDA and CDR2 SQIVND (reference sequence). CDR3 sequence (DNA): TGTGCCAGTAGTATAAAATCCCTAGCGCTACGGAATGAGCAGTTCTTC. Residues: CASSIKSLALRNEQFF.

The V gene is TRBV20-1, the J gene TRBJ1-6; possibly TRBD1 for D (5 bases). V was trimmed by 3 bases and J by 9 bases, leaving 15 bases between them. Germline CDR1 and CDR2: DFQATT and SNEGSKA (reference sequence). This CDR3 is 14 amino acids long. CDR3 in amino acids: CSASEGVASSPLHF. The CDR3 nucleotides are TGCAGTGCTAGTGAAGGGGTGGCGAGTTCACCCCTCCACTTT.

This CDR3 is CASSAGTGLDEQYF. The CDR3 region has the DNA TGTGCCAGCAGTGCCGGGACAGGGCTCGACGAGCAGTACTTC. The rearrangement joins TRBV5-4 to TRBJ2-7; TRBD1 aligns across 9 bases. The length of the CDR3 is 14 residues. Germline lookup yields CDR1 SGHNT and CDR2 YYREEE (reference sequence). J lost 5 bases, V lost 5 bases, and 8 bases had no gene match.

The V and J genes are TRBV6-5 and TRBJ2-7, with 8 bases lining up with TRBD1. CDR1 and CDR2 from the germline V gene are MNHEY and SVGAGI. The V and J ends lost 0 bases and 2 bases, in that order; junction bases with no gene match: 0. The CDR3 is made up of 14 amino acids. CDR3 sequence reads: CASSYSDRAYEQYF. The CDR3 region has the DNA TGTGCCAGCAGTTACTCGGACAGGGCCTACGAGCAGTACTTC.

This clone was seen just once. The CDR3 spells CASSADRRSYEQYF. The CDR3, as DNA: TGTGCCAGCAGTGCCGACAGACGCTCCTACGAGCAGTACTTC. The chain uses TRBV2 and TRBJ2-7; perhaps TRBD1 as D (5 bases). The germline V and J ends were trimmed by 4 bases and 0 bases, with 10 bases remaining between them. The CDR3 has 14 residues. CDR1 is SNHLY and CDR2 is FYNNEI in the germline V gene. Together with reference TRBV2 and TRBJ2-7, the CDR3 gives the full variable domain: EPEVTQTPSHQVTQMGQEVILRCVPISNHLYFYWYRQILGQKVEFLVSFYNNEISEKSEIFDDQFSVERPDGSNFTLKIRSTKLEDSAMYFCASSADRRSYEQYFGPGTRLTVT.

The J gene is TRBJ1-6, the V gene TRBV30; 8 nucleotides align to TRBD1. Trimming cost V 4 bases and J 9 bases; bases outside gene matches: 5. The germline gives CDR1 GTSNPN, CDR2 SVGIG (reference sequence). The CDR3 is made up of 13 amino acids. Written as DNA, the CDR3 is TGTGCCTGGACTAGGACAGGGCTTTCACCCCTCCACTTT. This codes for CAWTRTGLSPLHF. Looking up the rest from reference TRBV30 and TRBJ1-6 gives the full variable domain: SQTIHQWPATLVQPVGSPLSLECTVEGTSNPNLYWYRQAAGRGLQLLFYSVGIGQISSEVPQNLSASRPQDRQFILSSKKLLLSDSGFYLCAWTRTGLSPLHFGNGTRLTVT.

The rearrangement uses TRBV7-3 and TRBJ2-3, with 10 nucleotides matching TRBD1. Germline CDR1 reads SGHTA; CDR2 reads FQGTGA. With V trimmed by 0 bases and J by 5 bases, 2 bases remained unmatched. This CDR3 contains 15 residues. As DNA, the CDR3 is TGTGCCAGCAGCTTAACGGGACAGGGGATAGATACGCAGTATTTT. Translation: CASSLTGQGIDTQYF.

This clone has only one observation. This chain connects TRBV10-1 to TRBJ2-5; D is perhaps TRBD1 (6 bases). The V end lost 2 bases, the J end lost 2 bases, and 9 bases lay between the germline ends. CDR1 and CDR2 (germline): WNHNN, SYGVQD (reference sequence). The CDR3 totals 14 residues. DNA for the CDR3: TGCGCCAGCAGTGAGGGCAGGGGTCAAGAGACCCAGTACTTC. This translates into CASSEGRGQETQYF.

This chain links TRBV7-2 with TRBJ2-2; 13 bases line up with TRBD2. The CDR3 runs to 15 residues. Germline CDR1 SGHTA, CDR2 FQGNSA. With V trimmed by 4 bases and J by 11 bases, 7 bases remained unmatched. The CDR3 loop is CASSSTSGGALELFF. In DNA, the CDR3 is TGTGCCAGCAGCTCCACTAGCGGGGGGGCTTTAGAGCTGTTTTTT.

The CDR3 sequence: CASSEGQGTEAFF. In nucleotides, the CDR3 is TGTGCCAGCAGTGAGGGACAGGGCACTGAAGCTTTCTTT. This chain links TRBV6-2 or TRBV6-3 with TRBJ1-1; 9 bases match TRBD1. Germline loops: CDR1 MNHEY, CDR2 SVGEGT. This CDR3 has 13 amino acids. V lost 5 bases, J lost 4 bases, and 2 bases stayed unmatched.

The chain recombines TRBV18 with TRBJ1-1; the D gene is possibly TRBD1 (5 bases). Trimming took 3 bases from V and 0 from J, leaving 8 bases between them. Germline lookup yields CDR1 KGHSH and CDR2 LQKENI. The CDR3 consists of 14 residues. DNA for the CDR3: TGTGCCAGCTCACCTGACAGAATGAACACTGAAGCTTTCTTT. Translating it yields CASSPDRMNTEAFF.

The chain carries TRBV24-1 and TRBJ1-1; a possible D gene is TRBD1 (6 bases). The CDR3 has 14 residues. Between the trimmed V and J ends, which lost 7 bases and 2 bases, there was a span of 13 bases. The germline V gene has CDR1 KGHDR and CDR2 SFDVKD. The DNA for the CDR3 is TGTGCCACCAGCGGACCGACAGGAAACACTGAAGCTTTCTTT. Amino acid sequence: CATSGPTGNTEAFF.

V is TRBV2 and J is TRBJ2-5; 7 nucleotides match TRBD2. This CDR3 comprises 14 residues. The germline gives CDR1 SNHLY, CDR2 FYNNEI. The V and J ends lost 8 bases and 4 bases, in that order; junction bases with no gene match: 10. CDR3: CASDQAGRGETQYF. The CDR3 DNA reads as TGTGCCAGCGACCAAGCGGGGAGGGGAGAGACCCAGTACTTC.